Following are 27 T cell receptor beta chains from one sample sequenced in a study of T cells in Graves' hyperthyroidism and ophthalmopathy. RNA transcripts served as the template for amplifying TCR beta CDR3 regions. HTBI primers were used for first-round RT-PCR of the TCR CDR3. TCRdb itself ran the multiplex PCR reads through MiXCR, one entry per CDR3 protein. The data show more than 650,000 distinct CDR3 sequences, around 15% seen once. The sequencing input was blood. The source is a woman under 30 with Graves' hyperthyroidism.

This clonotype was counted ten times or more. The chain employs TRBV12-3 or TRBV12-4 and TRBJ2-3, with a weak D call TRBD2 (6 bases). The CDR3 is 15 residues long. V was trimmed by 5 bases and J by 0 bases, leaving 12 bases between them. The CDR3 DNA reads as TGTGCCAGCAGTCCGAGGGACTTAAGCACAGATACGCAGTATTTT. Its protein product is CASSPRDLSTDTQYF.

The rearrangement links TRBV12-3 or TRBV12-4 to TRBJ2-1; D call uncertain. The CDR3 spans 15 residues. The V end lost 5 bases, the J end lost 0 bases, and 11 bases lay between the germline ends. CDR3 protein: CASSPTGLSYNEQFF. The DNA of the CDR3 is TGTGCCAGCAGTCCCACCGGGCTCTCCTACAATGAGCAGTTCTTC.

This clonotype has at least ten counts. The rearrangement joins TRBV11-2 to TRBJ2-3, with TRBD1 identical over 8 bases. V lost 4 bases to trimming and J lost 1 base; unmatched junction nucleotides: 13. Looked up from germline, CDR1 is SGHAT and CDR2 is FQNNGV. The CDR3 has 18 residues. CDR3 residues: CASSSTWAGGKGTDTQYF. The CDR3 bases are TGTGCCAGCAGCTCCACCTGGGCAGGGGGCAAGGGCACAGATACGCAGTATTTT.

The chain links TRBV7-2 to TRBJ1-1; D unresolved. The CDR3 contains 16 residues. Germline V gene lookup returns CDR1 SGHTA and CDR2 FQGNSA. With 0 bases removed from V and 8 bases from J, the gap between germline ends came to 19 bases. As DNA, the CDR3 is TGTGCCAGCAGCTTAGCCCTCAAGGACGTCCGACTCGAAGCTTTCTTT. Its protein is CASSLALKDVRLEAFF. Filled out from reference TRBV7-2 and TRBJ1-1, the complete variable domain reads GAGVSQSPSNKVTEKGKDVELRCDPISGHTALYWYRQSLGQGLEFLIYFQGNSAPDKSGLPSDRFSAERTGGSVSTLTIQRTQQEDSAVYLCASSLALKDVRLEAFFGQGTRLTVV.

This clonotype was seen many times. Mismatch with germline at one junction end may stem from a read error. The rearrangement uses TRBV12-3 or TRBV12-4 and TRBJ1-5; 7 nucleotides match TRBD1. CDR3 length: 14 residues. The CDR3 bases are TGTGCCAGCAGCTTAGCGACAGGGAATCAGCCCCAGCATTTT. Translation: CASSLATGNQPQHF.

This clonotype was counted at least ten times. This chain joins TRBV20-1 and TRBJ2-7, with 7 bases matching TRBD1. V lost 5 bases to trimming and J lost 3 bases; unmatched junction nucleotides: 10. Per germline, CDR1 DFQATT and CDR2 SNEGSKA (reference sequence). This CDR3 is built from 14 residues. The CDR3 is CSAGHRQGRYEQYF. CDR3 sequence (DNA): TGCAGTGCTGGGCACCGACAGGGCCGCTACGAGCAGTACTTC.

The V gene is TRBV7-9, the J gene TRBJ1-2, with D perhaps matching TRBD1 (6 bases). This CDR3 region has 12 residues. V dropped 5 bases and J dropped 8 bases, with 12 bases sitting between them. CDR1 is SEHNR and CDR2 is FQNEAQ in the germline V gene (reference sequence). CDR3 protein: CASSGGQAGYTF. The CDR3 DNA reads as TGTGCCAGCAGCGGGGGGCAGGCGGGCTACACCTTC.

Details on this clonotype: A clone one base away is much larger, so this may be a read error. The rearrangement joins TRBV20-1 to TRBJ2-5, with a tentative D call TRBD2 (5 bases). The J call may be in error: the DNA end matches TRBJ2-1 better. The V gene's germline CDR1 is DFQATT and CDR2 SNEGSKA (reference sequence). CDR3 length: 12 residues. The CDR3 is CSATRAGETQFF. The CDR3 DNA sequence: TGCAGTGCTACTCGGGCTGGGGAGACCCAGTTCTTC.

Here the CDR3 DNA reads TGTGCCAGCAGCCAGGACAGGCTCTCCTACGAGCAGTACTTC. Protein sequence: CASSQDRLSYEQYF. The chain employs TRBV13 and TRBJ2-7; TRBD1 aligns across 7 bases. V lost 5 bases to trimming and J lost 0 bases; unmatched junction nucleotides: 4. The CDR3 consists of 14 residues. Germline-derived CDR1 and CDR2 are PRHDT and FYEKMQ (reference sequence).

Ten or more counts support this clonotype. The J gene is TRBJ2-3, the V gene TRBV29-1, with TRBD2 as a possible D gene (5 bases). The CDR3 totals 13 residues. Trimming removed 6 bases at V and 4 bases at J, with 14 bases between. Germline values: CDR1 SQVTM, CDR2 ANQGSEA. Written as DNA, the CDR3 is TGCAGCGTCCAAGGAGGTTCGGCAGATACGCAGTATTTT. It is translated as CSVQGGSADTQYF.

This rearrangement joins TRBV19 to TRBJ1-5, with 9 bases fitting TRBD1. The germline V gene has CDR1 LNHDA and CDR2 SQIVND (reference sequence). Losses at the gene ends were 5 bases for V and 7 bases for J; bases not matched to a gene: 6. The CDR3 covers 14 residues. The CDR3 DNA follows: TGTGCCAGTAGTTTCCGGGACAGGGAACAGCCCCAGCATTTT. Its protein product is CASSFRDREQPQHF.

The chain links TRBV20-1 to TRBJ2-7, with 9 bases aligning to TRBD2. Germline values: CDR1 DFQATT, CDR2 SNEGSKA (reference sequence). CDR3 length equals 15 residues. The ends lost 2 bases at V and 3 bases at J; junction bases unmatched: 8. The CDR3 reads CSARLRSGSRYEQYF. The CDR3 nucleotides read TGCAGTGCTAGACTACGTAGCGGGAGCCGCTACGAGCAGTACTTC.

This clonotype has only a few counts. This chain links TRBV7-9 with TRBJ1-4; 10 bases are shared with TRBD1. Germline assignment: CDR1 SEHNR and CDR2 FQNEAQ (reference sequence). The CDR3 spans 16 residues. J was trimmed by 10 bases and V by 5 bases; bases with no gene match: 13. The CDR3 reads CASSAPDGTGDGKLFF. The CDR3 DNA sequence: TGTGCCAGCAGCGCCCCGGATGGGACAGGGGATGGAAAACTGTTTTTT.

The chain employs TRBV20-1 and TRBJ2-3; possibly TRBD1 for D (5 bases). Trimming removed 3 bases from V and 2 bases from J, with 24 bases in between. The CDR3 extends over 18 amino acids. Germline lookup yields CDR1 DFQATT and CDR2 SNEGSKA (reference sequence). The CDR3: CSASAVPGLAAFTDTQYF. The CDR3 DNA sequence: TGCAGTGCTAGTGCAGTCCCAGGGTTGGCGGCCTTCACAGATACGCAGTATTTT.

The chain is built from TRBV20-1 and TRBJ2-5; 7 nucleotides agree with TRBD1. Unmatched junction bases numbered 13, after V lost 4 bases and J lost 5 bases. Germline V CDR1 and CDR2: DFQATT, SNEGSKA (reference sequence). The length of the CDR3 is 15 residues. The CDR3 loop is CSAKRHRGFGETQYF. CDR3 nucleotide sequence: TGCAGTGCTAAACGACACAGGGGCTTCGGTGAGACCCAGTACTTC.

V is TRBV7-9 and J is TRBJ1-2; D call uncertain. The length of the CDR3 is 14 residues. Germline V lookup: CDR1 SEHNR, CDR2 FQNEAQ (reference sequence). The V end lost 6 bases, the J end lost 2 bases, and 13 bases lay between the germline ends. This chain's CDR3 is CASSSAGPNYGYTF. In DNA, the CDR3 is TGTGCCAGCAGTTCAGCCGGACCGAACTATGGCTACACCTTC.

The CDR3 loop is CASSLGAGHTDTQYF. The CDR3 nucleotides read TGTGCCAGCAGTTTGGGGGCCGGTCACACAGATACGCAGTATTTT. The rearrangement joins TRBV25-1 to TRBJ2-3; TRBD1 is a possible D gene (6 bases). CDR1 and CDR2 (germline): MGHDK, SYGVNS. Trimming took off 5 bases at V and 2 bases at J, with 14 bases between the two ends. The CDR3 sequence is 15 residues long. Full variable domain (outside the CDR3, taken from reference TRBV25-1 and TRBJ2-3): EADIYQTPRYLVIGTGKKITLECSQTMGHDKMYWYQQDPGMELHLIHYSYGVNSTEKGDLSSESTVSRIRTEHFPLTLESARPSHTSQYLCASSLGAGHTDTQYFGPGTRLTVL.

In this sample, this clonotype turned up many times. The chain combines TRBV13 with TRBJ1-1; 10 nucleotides match TRBD1. Germline CDR1 reads PRHDT; CDR2 reads FYEKMQ (reference sequence). CDR3 length: 18 residues. V gave up 2 bases and J gave up 2 bases; unmatched junction bases: 11. CDR3 in DNA: TGTGCCAGCAGCTTAAACGTCCAGGGACAGGGGCTAAACACTGAAGCTTTCTTT. Its protein is CASSLNVQGQGLNTEAFF. Full variable domain (remainder filled in from reference TRBV13 and TRBJ1-1): AAGVIQSPRHLIKEKRETATLKCYPIPRHDTVYWYQQGPGQDPQFLISFYEKMQSDKGSIPDRFSAQQFSDYHSELNMSSLELGDSALYFCASSLNVQGQGLNTEAFFGQGTRLTVV.

Comments on this clonotype: At one boundary the junction diverges from the germline segment, which might be a read error. The chain links TRBV2 to TRBJ2-1; 10 bases fit TRBD2. The CDR3 is 16 amino acids. Germline V gene data show CDR1 as SNHLY and CDR2 as FYNNEI. CDR3 sequence: CAISTLLAGVDNEQFF. The CDR3 region has the DNA TGTGCCATCAGTACTCTTCTAGCGGGGGTAGACAATGAGCAGTTCTTC.

This clonotype was found a few times. The rearrangement links TRBV5-8 to TRBJ1-4; D remains ambiguous. The V and J ends lost 5 bases and 8 bases respectively, with 22 bases between them. CDR1 and CDR2 (germline): SGHTS, YDEGEE. The length of the CDR3 is 16 residues. The DNA of the CDR3 is TGTGCCAGCAGATCTACACTTTGGAACCTTGAGGAAAAACTGTTTTTT. Protein: CASRSTLWNLEEKLFF. Supplemented by reference TRBV5-8 and TRBJ1-4, the full variable domain reads EAGVTQSPTHLIKTRGQQATLRCSPISGHTSVYWYQQALGLGLQFLLWYDEGEERNRGNFPPRFSGRQFPNYSSELNVNALELEDSALYLCASRSTLWNLEEKLFFGSGTQLSVL.

The chain employs TRBV27 and TRBJ2-3; unclear D gene. V lost 3 bases and J lost 2, with 6 bases in between. CDR3 size: 13 residues. Germline V lookup: CDR1 MNHEY, CDR2 SMNVEV (reference sequence). The CDR3 nucleotides are TGTGCCAGCAGTTTGATCGTCACAGATACGCAGTATTTT. Its protein product is CASSLIVTDTQYF.

This clonotype was recorded at least ten times. The chain uses TRBV20-1 and TRBJ2-7; D may be TRBD1 or TRBD2 (7 bases each). V dropped 6 bases and J dropped 3 bases, with 15 bases sitting between them. CDR1 is DFQATT and CDR2 is SNEGSKA in the germline V gene (reference sequence). The CDR3 covers 13 residues. CDR3 nucleotides: TGCAGTGCCAGGGGGACTACACGCTACGAGCAGTACTTC. Its translation: CSARGTTRYEQYF.

This chain uses TRBV6-1 with TRBJ2-7, with D unresolved. The CDR3 spans 12 residues. V lost 6 bases and J 9 bases, leaving 15 bases between the germline ends. CDR1 and CDR2 from the germline V gene are MNHNS and SASEGT. The CDR3 DNA sequence: TGTGCCAGCAGCGACACGAACTATCGGCAGTACTTC. It codes for CASSDTNYRQYF.

This clonotype came up many times. This chain connects TRBV11-2 to TRBJ2-1; D not certain. Trimming shortened V by 8 bases and J by 10 bases, and 18 bases separated the two germline ends. Germline V gives CDR1 SGHAT, CDR2 FQNNGV. This CDR3 region has 13 residues. CDR3 region: CASAAWKAGEQFF. The CDR3, as DNA: TGTGCCAGCGCAGCGTGGAAGGCAGGAGAGCAGTTCTTC.

The chain combines TRBV4-1 with TRBJ1-1; no clear D gene. Trimming stripped 1 base from V and 5 bases from J, with 14 bases between. The CDR3 is 15 residues long. Germline CDR1 is MGHRA and CDR2 is YSYEKL. CDR3 amino acids: CASSQAVTRVTEAFF. The DNA for the CDR3 is TGCGCCAGCAGCCAAGCCGTTACACGGGTTACTGAAGCTTTCTTT.

In its sample, this clonotype was seen a few times. V and J are TRBV13 and TRBJ1-4; D unclear. The length of the CDR3 is 14 residues. V shed 2 bases and J shed 7 bases, with 11 bases lying between them. Germline V CDR1 and CDR2: PRHDT, FYEKMQ (reference sequence). The CDR3 here is CASSLTQRTEKLFF. In DNA form, the CDR3 reads TGTGCCAGCAGCTTAACACAGCGAACTGAAAAACTGTTTTTT.

Ten or more counts support this clonotype. The chain is built from TRBV6-1 and TRBJ2-7; 14 nucleotides agree with TRBD2. This CDR3 comprises 15 residues. V dropped 5 bases and J dropped 7; count of bases not matched to a gene: 7. Germline V gene sequence: CDR1 MNHNS, CDR2 SASEGT. The CDR3 coding sequence is TGTGCCAGCAGTTATGGGACTAGCGGGAGTGGGGAGCAGTACTTC. Its protein is CASSYGTSGSGEQYF.